What follows describes a single T cell receptor beta chain. No antigen is known for it. The sample belongs to a study of OX40 agonist ivuxolimab in advanced cancers. Overall study: Participants, approximately 81% male, averaged roughly 60 years of age, ranging from roughly 23 to 80. Partial responses were recorded for three patients, including one with hepatocellular carcinoma and two with cutaneous melanoma.

The repertoire was sequenced with immunoSEQ multiplex PCR; TCRdb's copy has only in-frame clones and lacks some. This sample carries 50,000 to 55,000 clones, 85% to 90% of them seen once, and the ten largest clones take approximately 10%. The study, taken as a whole, reports: Low normalized T-cell clonal expansion was additionally recorded for some nonresponders.

This CDR3 is built from 14 residues. The germline CDR1 and CDR2 sequences are SNHLY and FYNNEI. V was pared by 10 bases and J by 4 bases, with 16 bases between. Exclusion applied to patients with autoimmune disease history or systemic immunosuppression. The TCR was taken from an adult with an advanced solid tumor such as melanoma, head and neck, liver or kidney cancer. Source: CD4+ or CD8+ T cells sorted from blood, taken in a trial of the OX40 agonist ivuxolimab. The chain joins TRBV2 to TRBJ2-2; TRBD1 might be the D (6 bases). CDR3 bases: TGTGCCACTGGCCGGGACAAAGTCACCGGGGAGCTGTTTTTT. It translates to CATGRDKVTGELFF.